Below are 21 T cell receptor beta chains sequenced from a single sample in a study of T cell responses to AZD1222 COVID-19 vaccine. Repertoires were generated with immunoSEQ multiplex PCR, while TCRdb's copy carries only in-frame clones and drops some. This sample yields about 150,000 clones, of which more than 90% are seen a single time; 3.3% belongs to the top ten. This material consisted of peripheral blood, taken 28 days after the second AZD1222 dose. The receptors come from an adult who received the AZD1222 COVID-19 vaccine.

The chain recombines TRBV18 with TRBJ2-1, with D uncertain. The V gene's germline CDR1 is KGHSH and CDR2 LQKENI. Trimming cost V 5 bases and J 6 bases, with 5 bases left between them. This CDR3 contains 11 residues. The CDR3 loop reads CASSTTNEQFF. The CDR3 DNA sequence: TGTGCCAGCTCAACGACCAATGAGCAGTTCTTC.

The chain has TRBV20-1 and TRBJ1-1; D may be TRBD1 (5 bases). The germline V gene has CDR1 DFQATT and CDR2 SNEGSKA (reference sequence). V dropped 3 bases and J dropped 7 bases, with 18 bases sitting between them. The CDR3 is made up of 14 amino acids. The CDR3 loop is CSASGTRAGNEAFF. CDR3 coding DNA: TGCAGTGCTAGTGGCACCAGGGCGGGCAATGAAGCTTTCTTT.

This clone was detected a few times. This sequence joins TRBV7-2 and TRBJ1-5; 10 bases match TRBD1. V dropped 0 bases and J dropped 6; count of bases not matched to a gene: 5. Germline V gene data show CDR1 as SGHTA and CDR2 as FQGNSA. The CDR3 length is 16 residues. In nucleotides, the CDR3 is TGTGCCAGCAGCTTAGCTGGGACAGGGGACGTTCAGCCCCAGCATTTT. This gives the protein CASSLAGTGDVQPQHF.

This sequence joins TRBV5-1 and TRBJ2-2, with 10 positions matching TRBD1. The CDR3 has 16 amino acids. CDR1 SGHRS and CDR2 YFSETQ come from the germline V gene. J gave up 5 bases and V 0 bases, and 4 bases lay outside the gene matches. The CDR3 region is CASSLATGGKTGELFF. The CDR3 nucleotides are TGCGCCAGCAGCTTGGCGACAGGGGGCAAGACCGGGGAGCTGTTTTTT. Full variable domain (remainder filled in from reference TRBV5-1 and TRBJ2-2): KAGVTQTPRYLIKTRGQQVTLSCSPISGHRSVSWYQQTPGQGLQFLFEYFSETQRNKGNFPGRFSGRQFSNSRSEMNVSTLELGDSALYLCASSLATGGKTGELFFGEGSRLTVL.

CDR3 sequence: CASLALTGGRYSGDQPQHF. CDR3 nucleotide sequence: TGTGCCAGCTTGGCGTTAACAGGGGGACGATATAGCGGGGATCAGCCCCAGCATTTT. The chain joins TRBV28 to TRBJ1-5; 8 bases match TRBD1. CDR3 length: 19 residues. In germline, CDR1 is MDHEN, CDR2 SYDVKM. V dropped 8 bases and J dropped 5; count of bases not matched to a gene: 23.

The rearrangement joins TRBV7-2 to TRBJ2-1; 7 positions match TRBD2. Unmatched junction bases numbered 5, after V lost 1 base and J lost 11 bases. Germline assignment: CDR1 SGHTA and CDR2 FQGNSA. CDR3 length: 13 residues. CDR3 region: CASSLGGRVKQFF. The CDR3 DNA follows: TGTGCCAGCAGCTTAGGGGGGAGGGTGAAGCAGTTCTTC.

The chain recombines TRBV24-1 with TRBJ1-5; D gene unclear. Trimming left V 0 bases short and J 2 bases short, with 10 bases between. CDR1 is KGHDR, CDR2 SFDVKD, per germline. This CDR3 is built from 16 residues. This CDR3 is CATSDLNSGRNQPQHF. The DNA of the CDR3 is TGTGCCACCAGTGATTTGAACAGCGGCCGCAATCAGCCCCAGCATTTT.

V gene TRBV30 combines with J gene TRBJ2-1, with 8 bases fitting TRBD2. With 5 bases clipped from V and 10 bases from J, the junction kept 13 bases outside the gene matches. This CDR3 region has 14 residues. Germline loops: CDR1 GTSNPN, CDR2 SVGIG (reference sequence). The CDR3: CAWEVAGGRWEQFF. CDR3 DNA: TGTGCCTGGGAGGTTGCGGGAGGAAGGTGGGAGCAGTTCTTC.

The chain carries TRBV18 and TRBJ1-4, with 8 bases identical to TRBD1. Losses at the gene ends were 3 bases for V and 8 bases for J; bases not matched to a gene: 8. Germline V lookup: CDR1 KGHSH, CDR2 LQKENI. The CDR3 covers 15 residues. CDR3 DNA sequence: TGTGCCAGCTCACCCCCGGGACAGGAGGGGGAAAAACTGTTTTTT. Protein product: CASSPPGQEGEKLFF. The complete variable domain, with remaining parts taken from reference TRBV18 and TRBJ1-4, reads NAGVMQNPRHLVRRRGQEARLRCSPMKGHSHVYWYRQLPEEGLKFMVYLQKENIIDESGMPKERFSAEFPKEGPSILRIQQVVRGDSAAYFCASSPPGQEGEKLFFGSGTQLSVL.

The chain combines TRBV18 with TRBJ1-4, with D maybe TRBD1 (5 bases). This CDR3 has 14 amino acids. In germline, CDR1 is KGHSH, CDR2 LQKENI. Between the trimmed V and J ends, which lost 0 bases and 8 bases, there was a span of 10 bases. The CDR3 region is CASSPPGRGEKLFF. The CDR3 region has the DNA TGTGCCAGCTCACCACCGGGGCGAGGAGAAAAACTGTTTTTT.

In nucleotides, the CDR3 is TGTGCCAGCAGCGTAGTGGGTAGGGTGGGGGAGACCCAGTACTTC. Its translation is CASSVVGRVGETQYF. This chain joins TRBV9 and TRBJ2-5; the D is unclear. V shed 0 bases and J shed 5 bases, with 14 bases lying between them. The CDR3 has 15 amino acids. The germline gives CDR1 SGDLS, CDR2 YYNGEE.

The chain combines TRBV27 with TRBJ2-7; 7 bases fit TRBD1. This CDR3 has 14 residues. The ends lost 3 bases at V and 6 bases at J; junction bases unmatched: 8. Per the germline V gene, CDR1 is MNHEY and CDR2 is SMNVEV (reference sequence). The CDR3 loop reads CASSFDREFSEQYF. In DNA form, the CDR3 reads TGTGCCAGCAGTTTTGACAGGGAGTTCTCCGAGCAGTACTTC.

This clone was seen just once. The genes are TRBV6-5 and TRBJ1-2, with TRBD1 matching over 9 bases. CDR1 is MNHEY and CDR2 is SVGAGI in the germline V gene. Trimming at V came to 5 bases and at J to 7 bases, leaving 5 bases not matched to a gene. The CDR3 runs 13 residues. The CDR3 DNA is TGTGCCAGCAGTAAACGGGACAGGGCTGGCTACACCTTC. Encoded protein: CASSKRDRAGYTF.

The chain employs TRBV7-2 and TRBJ2-7; D possibly corresponds to TRBD2 (6 bases). The V gene's germline CDR1 is SGHTA and CDR2 FQGNSA. The CDR3 is made up of 16 amino acids. Trimming shortened V by 5 bases and J by 5 bases, and 22 bases separated the two germline ends. CDR3 in DNA: TGTGCCAGCAGCCCCTTCCAGGGACTCGCTACGGACGAGCAGTACTTC. The encoded protein is CASSPFQGLATDEQYF.

V and J are TRBV28 and TRBJ1-6; D unclear. The CDR3 runs 12 residues. The germline V gene has CDR1 MDHEN and CDR2 SYDVKM. Trimming left V 6 bases short and J 6 bases short, with 6 bases between. The CDR3 region is CASSQSNSPLHF. DNA of the CDR3: TGTGCCAGCAGCCAAAGTAATTCACCCCTCCACTTT.

The chain is built from TRBV19 and TRBJ1-5; no clear D. CDR1 and CDR2 from the germline V gene are LNHDA and SQIVND (reference sequence). The CDR3 has 14 residues. Trimming shortened V by 4 bases and J by 1 base, and 8 bases separated the two germline ends. CDR3 protein: CASSTGQSNQPQHF. CDR3 DNA: TGTGCCAGTAGTACCGGGCAAAGCAATCAGCCCCAGCATTTT. Variable domain in full (rest from reference TRBV19 and TRBJ1-5): DGGITQSPKYLFRKEGQNVTLSCEQNLNHDAMYWYRQDPGQGLRLIYYSQIVNDFQKGDIAEGYSVSREKKESFPLTVTSAQKNPTAFYLCASSTGQSNQPQHFGDGTRLSIL.

The V and J genes are TRBV7-9 and TRBJ2-5; no clear D gene. Germline V CDR1 and CDR2: SEHNR, FQNEAQ (reference sequence). The V and J ends lost 2 bases and 3 bases respectively, with 1 base between them. This CDR3 region has 11 residues. The CDR3 coding sequence is TGTGCCAGCAGCTTAAAAGAGACCCAGTACTTC. Encoded protein: CASSLKETQYF.

The chain combines TRBV7-2 with TRBJ1-1, with D possibly TRBD1 on 5 matching bases. Germline CDR1 SGHTA, CDR2 FQGNSA. The V end lost 4 bases, the J end lost 1 base, and 13 bases lay between the germline ends. CDR3 length: 15 residues. The CDR3 DNA sequence: TGTGCCAGCAGCTCCTACGGGGCCCCGAACACTGAAGCTTTCTTT. It is translated as CASSSYGAPNTEAFF.

V usage is TRBV3-1 (or the pseudogene TRBV3-2) and J usage is TRBJ2-2, with D unclear. The V end lost 6 bases, the J end lost 2 bases, and 4 bases lay between the germline ends. The germline V gene encodes CDR1 LGHDT and CDR2 YNNKEL (reference sequence). The CDR3 runs to 12 residues. The CDR3 bases are TGTGCCAGCAGGCCTAACACCGGGGAGCTGTTTTTT. Its translation: CASRPNTGELFF.

The chain uses TRBV7-9 and TRBJ1-5; D possibly corresponds to TRBD1 (5 bases). This CDR3 has 13 residues. The V gene lost 5 bases and the J gene lost 9 bases, with 14 bases spanning the gap. The V gene's germline CDR1 is SEHNR and CDR2 FQNEAQ (reference sequence). CDR3 in amino acids: CASSTQGERPQHF. The CDR3 DNA follows: TGTGCCAGCAGCACGCAGGGAGAGCGGCCCCAGCATTTT.

This clone was detected once. The gene calls are TRBV7-2 and TRBJ2-5; D remains unclear. Germline CDR1 reads SGHTA; CDR2 reads FQGNSA. This CDR3 is built from 11 residues. Trimming left V 5 bases short and J 2 bases short, with 3 bases between. The CDR3 DNA reads as TGTGCCAGCAGCGGACAAGAGACCCAGTACTTC. This codes for CASSGQETQYF.